Presented here are 30 T cell receptor beta chains from one specimen sequenced in a study of T cells in women clearing cervical HPV infection. Profiling relied on immunoSEQ multiplex PCR, and the TCRdb table lists in-frame clones only, not all of them. In total, the table holds approximately 31,000 clones. Material: blood buffy coat. The receptors originated from a woman aged 18-70 years with a cervical HPV16 infection that either progressed to CIN3+ or cleared (not recorded which).

Concerning this clone itself: The CDR3 end is not reached by the read, which stops 3 residues before it; the germline J gene fills it in. The chain is built from TRBV27 and TRBJ2-3; no clear D gene. CDR1 and CDR2 from the germline V gene are MNHEY and SMNVEV (reference sequence). V dropped 4 bases and J dropped 1 base, with 9 bases sitting between them. The CDR3 has 14 residues. The DNA read from the CDR3 is TGTGCCAGCAGTTCCTCCTATGGCACAGATACG. This sequence encodes CASSSSYGTDT. The CDR3, in full, reads CASSSSYGTDTQYF.

For this clone: The read ends 3 residues before the CDR3 terminus; that terminus is restored from the germline J gene. This chain joins TRBV20-1 and TRBJ2-3, with TRBD2 matching 12 bases. The CDR3 has 14 residues. CDR1 DFQATT and CDR2 SNEGSKA come from the germline V gene (reference sequence). The trim removed 1 base at V and 5 bases at J, leaving 1 base unmatched. The DNA read from the CDR3 is TGCAGTGCTAGAGCACTAGCGGGAGGAGATACG. It specifies CSARALAGGDT. The full CDR3 protein reads CSARALAGGDTQYF.

About this clone: The read ends 3 residues early relative to the CDR3; the germline J gene fills the gap. The chain recombines TRBV7-9 with TRBJ1-2; tentative D call: TRBD1 (6 bases). The germline V gene encodes CDR1 SEHNR and CDR2 FQNEAQ (reference sequence). CDR3 length: 15 residues. CDR3 residues: CASSPRGKSLGGYTF. The covered CDR3 bases are TGTGCCAGCAGCCCCAGGGGTAAGAGCCTTGGGGGC.

As to this clone: The CDR3 extends 3 residues past the end of the read, so its final part is completed from the germline J gene. This specimen includes other DNA sequences encoding the same CDR3. The J gene is TRBJ1-2, the V gene TRBV5-1; weak D call: TRBD1 (6 bases). Germline CDR1 reads SGHRS; CDR2 reads YFSETQ. With 1 base removed from V and 2 bases from J, the gap between germline ends came to 9 bases. The CDR3 is 14 residues long. The sequenced part of the CDR3 DNA is TGCGCCAGCAGCTTGAGGCAGGGGAACTATGGC. It yields the protein CASSLRQGNYG. The complete CDR3 sequence is CASSLRQGNYGYTF.

Of note for this clone: Coverage ceases 3 residues before the CDR3 finishes, and the germline J gene fills in the end. The chain uses TRBV5-1 and TRBJ2-5; D perhaps matches TRBD1 (6 bases). The V and J ends lost 3 bases and 2 bases respectively, with 8 bases between them. Germline assignment: CDR1 SGHRS and CDR2 YFSETQ. The CDR3 is 13 amino acids. CDR3 amino acids: CASSSGQQETQYF. Partial CDR3 DNA: TGCGCCAGCAGCTCAGGACAGCAAGAGACC.

As to this clone: Sequencing ends 3 residues short of the CDR3 end; the germline J gene provides the rest. The J gene is TRBJ1-3, the V gene TRBV2; D possibly corresponds to TRBD1 (6 bases). The CDR3 consists of 16 residues. CDR1 and CDR2 (germline): SNHLY, FYNNEI. V lost 5 bases to trimming and J lost 0 bases, with 14 bases between them. CDR3 sequence: CASSPQGQFSGNTIYF. The CDR3 DNA, read in part, is TGTGCCAGCAGTCCCCAAGGACAGTTCTCTGGAAACACC.

Note on this clone: The sequenced fragment ends 3 residues before the CDR3 boundary, so the rest is inferred from the germline J gene. The chain recombines TRBV10-3 with TRBJ2-3, with TRBD1 identical over 9 bases. The CDR3 covers 17 residues. Germline CDR1 ENHRY, CDR2 SYGVKD. CDR3 protein: CAISDPGTGLYQETQYF. The part of the CDR3 DNA that was read is TGTGCCATCAGTGACCCCGGGACAGGGTTGTACCAAGAGACG.

In regard to this clone: The CDR3 end is not reached by the read, which stops 3 residues before it; the germline J gene fills it in. The chain carries TRBV30 and TRBJ2-5; 11 bases map to TRBD2. The trim removed 1 base at V and 4 bases at J, leaving 8 bases unmatched. The CDR3 is made up of 16 amino acids. The V gene's germline CDR1 is GTSNPN and CDR2 SVGIG (reference sequence). The sequenced CDR3 bases are TGTGCCTGGAGTGAAACTAGCGGGGGCTTTGGAGAGACC. This encodes CAWSETSGGFGET. The whole CDR3 protein is CAWSETSGGFGETQYF.

Of note for this clone: The read terminates 3 residues before the CDR3 end, so the remaining end is supplied by the germline J gene. This chain uses TRBV7-6 with TRBJ2-7, with 7 bases identical to TRBD1. The CDR3 loop spans 16 amino acids. The J segment lost 6 bases and the V segment lost 4 bases, leaving 15 bases of the junction unmatched. Germline CDR1 SGHVS, CDR2 FNYEAQ. CDR3 in amino acids: CASSSRPGTDKAEQYF. The sequenced CDR3 bases are TGTGCCAGCAGCTCGAGACCCGGGACAGATAAGGCCGAG.

As to this clone: The DNA ends 3 residues before the CDR3 does, and the rest of the CDR3 is filled in from the germline J gene. J is TRBJ1-2 and V is TRBV20-1; D is perhaps TRBD1 (5 bases). Trimming cost V 4 bases and J 3 bases, with 9 bases left between them. The CDR3 length is 12 residues. CDR1 is DFQATT, CDR2 SNEGSKA, per germline (reference sequence). The DNA read from the CDR3 is TGCAGTGCTACACGGGGGGACTATGGC. It is translated as CSATRGDYG. The complete CDR3 reads CSATRGDYGYTF.

About this clone itself: The observed sequence ends 3 residues before the CDR3 terminus, with the missing tail filled in from the germline J gene. This chain uses TRBV2 with TRBJ1-2, with D perhaps TRBD1 (5 bases). Germline V lookup: CDR1 SNHLY, CDR2 FYNNEI. The CDR3 runs to 14 residues. The CDR3: CASSEAQGTDTYTF. The sequenced part of the CDR3 DNA is TGTGCCAGCAGTGAAGCGCAGGGCACAGATACC.

For this clone: The CDR3 end is not reached by the read, which stops 3 residues before it; the germline J gene fills it in. The chain couples TRBV20-1 to TRBJ2-2, with 9 nucleotides matching TRBD1. Germline loops: CDR1 DFQATT, CDR2 SNEGSKA (reference sequence). The CDR3 runs to 14 residues. The part of the CDR3 DNA that was read is TGCAGTGCGGGACAGGGCCGGGGAAATTCACCG. Residues: CSAGQGRGNSP. The complete CDR3 sequence is CSAGQGRGNSPLFF.

Points on this clone: The read is 3 residues too short to cover the CDR3 end, so that end is filled in from the germline J gene. The chain has TRBV19 and TRBJ2-3; TRBD1 might be the D (6 bases). Looked up from germline, CDR1 is LNHDA and CDR2 is SQIVND (reference sequence). The CDR3 loop spans 17 amino acids. V was cut by 4 bases and J by 6 bases, with 23 bases left in between. Incomplete CDR3 DNA: TGTGCCAGTAGTACCGGGCGGTGGGACAACCTGGGGGATACG. It yields the protein CASSTGRWDNLGDT. From start to end, the CDR3 is CASSTGRWDNLGDTQYF.

With respect to this clone: The missing CDR3 end, 3 residues past where the read stops, is filled in from the germline J gene. V gene TRBV20-1 combines with J gene TRBJ1-6, with 9 bases matching TRBD1. After removal of 4 bases from V and 7 bases from J, the junction contained 11 bases not matched to a gene. The germline V gene encodes CDR1 DFQATT and CDR2 SNEGSKA (reference sequence). The CDR3 runs to 16 residues. Here the CDR3 reads CSATARGQGANSPLHF. The part of the CDR3 DNA that was read is TGCAGTGCTACCGCTAGGGGACAGGGTGCGAATTCACCC.

Regarding this clone: The CDR3 goes on 3 residues after the read ends, and that part is filled in from the germline J gene. V usage is TRBV5-5 and J usage is TRBJ1-6; D is undetermined. Germline CDR1 reads SGHKS; CDR2 reads YYEKEE (reference sequence). The V end was cut by 0 bases, the J end by 3 bases, with 7 bases between. This CDR3 is built from 15 residues. CDR3 sequence: CASSLGQYYNSPLHF. The DNA read from the CDR3 is TGTGCCAGCAGCTTGGGACAATACTATAATTCACCC.

As regards this clone: The read terminates 3 residues ahead of where the CDR3 ends, so the germline J gene completes it. The V and J genes are TRBV18 and TRBJ1-2; no definite D call. This CDR3 contains 15 residues. Germline V gene data show CDR1 as KGHSH and CDR2 as LQKENI. The DNA read from the CDR3 is TGTGCCAGCTCACCCACTAGCGGGGAGCACAATGAC. Amino acids: CASSPTSGEHND. The whole CDR3 sequence reads CASSPTSGEHNDYTF. Looking up the rest from reference TRBV18 and TRBJ1-2 gives the full variable domain: NAGVMQNPRHLVRRRGQEARLRCSPMKGHSHVYWYRQLPEEGLKFMVYLQKENIIDESGMPKERFSAEFPKEGPSILRIQQVVRGDSAAYFCASSPTSGEHNDYTFGSGTRLTVV.

Concerning this clone itself: The CDR3 end is not reached by the read, which stops 3 residues before it; the germline J gene fills it in. V gene TRBV2 combines with J gene TRBJ2-7; D may be TRBD1 (7 bases). Germline V gene data show CDR1 as SNHLY and CDR2 as FYNNEI. This CDR3 is 11 amino acids long. Trimming stripped 11 bases from V and 3 bases from J, with 11 bases between. CDR3 residues: CAGGTVYEQYF. The part of the CDR3 DNA that was read is TGTGCCGGGGGGACAGTCTACGAG.

As regards this clone: The read comes to an end 3 residues before the CDR3 does, leaving the germline J gene to fill in the end. The rearrangement uses TRBV5-4 and TRBJ1-4, with TRBD1 matching over 9 bases. V trimming: 1 base; J trimming: 8 bases; junction bases outside the gene matches: 3. The CDR3 totals 14 residues. Germline CDR1 is SGHNT and CDR2 is YYREEE (reference sequence). CDR3 DNA, as far as it was read: TGTGCCAGCAGCTTGAACAGGGGGCAGGAAAAA. Protein sequence: CASSLNRGQEK. The entire CDR3 sequence reads CASSLNRGQEKLFF.

CDR3 residues: CSAPRGAKETQYF. Incomplete CDR3 DNA: TGCAGTGCACCCCGGGGGGCCAAAGAGACC. V and J are TRBV20-1 and TRBJ2-5; D possibly corresponds to TRBD2 (7 bases). The read stops 3 residues short of the end of the CDR3; the missing end is completed from the germline J gene. The V gene lost 6 bases and the J gene lost 3 bases, with 14 bases spanning the gap. The CDR3 loop spans 13 amino acids. Looked up from germline, CDR1 is DFQATT and CDR2 is SNEGSKA (reference sequence).

With regard to this clone: The read ends 3 residues shy of where the CDR3 ends; the end is completed using the germline J gene. The chain recombines TRBV7-9 with TRBJ2-2; D may be TRBD1 or TRBD2 (5 bases each). CDR1 and CDR2 from the germline V gene are SEHNR and FQNEAQ (reference sequence). The CDR3 length is 14 residues. The chain's CDR3 is CASSFTQGDEKLFF. Incomplete CDR3 DNA: TGTGCCAGCAGCTTTACCCAGGGAGATGAAAAG.

As regards this clone: Sequencing ends 3 residues short of the CDR3 end; the germline J gene provides the rest. J is TRBJ1-1 and V is TRBV18; TRBD1 matches at 7 bases. The CDR3 covers 12 residues. Losses at the gene ends were 5 bases for V and 5 bases for J; bases not matched to a gene: 2. CDR1 is KGHSH, CDR2 LQKENI, per germline. The CDR3 protein is CASSDRETEAFF. CDR3 DNA (partial): TGTGCCAGCTCAGACAGGGAAACTGAA.

Comments on this clone: Read coverage stops 3 residues before the CDR3 terminus; the germline J gene supplies the remainder. The chain combines TRBV19 with TRBJ2-1; D gene uncertain. The V and J ends lost 5 bases and 6 bases respectively, with 11 bases between them. The CDR3 is 13 residues long. Looked up from germline, CDR1 is LNHDA and CDR2 is SQIVND (reference sequence). CDR3 protein: CASSSWPSNEQFF. The CDR3 DNA, read in part, is TGTGCCAGTAGTTCGTGGCCCTCCAATGAG.

A note on this clone: The CDR3 goes on 3 residues after the read ends, and that part is filled in from the germline J gene. J is TRBJ1-1 and V is TRBV2; maybe TRBD1 (6 bases). V lost 6 bases to trimming and J lost 1 base, with 21 bases between them. Germline V gene lookup returns CDR1 SNHLY and CDR2 FYNNEI. This CDR3 has 17 amino acids. The DNA read from the CDR3 is TGTGCCAGCAGAATTCAAACTACCAGGGGTTCGAACACTGAA. Its translation is CASRIQTTRGSNTE. The entire CDR3 sequence reads CASRIQTTRGSNTEAFF.

Turning to this clone: One end of the junction varies from germline; a read error may be responsible. The CDR3 goes on 3 residues after the read ends, and that part is filled in from the germline J gene. This CDR3 is also generated by other DNA sequences in the sample. V is TRBV7-6 and J is TRBJ1-3; maybe TRBD1 (6 bases). Germline V gene lookup returns CDR1 SGHVS and CDR2 FNYEAQ. The CDR3 is 14 amino acids. CDR3 DNA (partial): TGTGCCAGCAACACAGGGTCGGATGGAAACACT. It is translated as CASNTGSDGNT. The full CDR3 reads CASNTGSDGNTIYF. The full variable domain, in which reference TRBV7-6 and TRBJ1-3 provide the parts outside the CDR3, is GAGVSQSPRYKVTKRGQDVALRCDPISGHVSLYWYRQALGQGPEFLTYFNYEAQQDKSGLPNDRFSAERPEGSISTLTIQRTEQRDSAMYRCASNTGSDGNTIYFGEGSWLTVV.

With regard to this clone: The CDR3 extends 3 residues past the end of the read, so its final part is completed from the germline J gene. The genes are TRBV18 and TRBJ2-4; D perhaps matches TRBD2 (5 bases). The CDR3 runs to 14 residues. The germline V gene has CDR1 KGHSH and CDR2 LQKENI. The CDR3 DNA, read in part, is TGTGCCAGCTCACCATCCGGGAAGGACTCTGGT. Residues: CASSPSGKDSG. The full CDR3 protein is CASSPSGKDSGQYF.

Concerning this clone itself: At one of its ends the junction is not consistent with the germline gene, which may arise from a read error. The sequenced part of the CDR3 DNA is TGTGCTAGCAGCTTATCCTCAGGGGCAGATACC. Encoded protein: CASSLSSGADT. The entire CDR3 protein is CASSLSSGADTYTF. This chain links TRBV7-7 with TRBJ1-2, with D maybe TRBD1 (6 bases). The read falls 3 residues short of the CDR3 end, and the missing part is taken from the germline J gene. This CDR3 comprises 14 residues. Germline loops: CDR1 SSHAT, CDR2 FNYEAQ (reference sequence).

Notes on this clone: The DNA ends 3 residues before the CDR3 does, and the rest of the CDR3 is filled in from the germline J gene. The chain joins TRBV11-2 to TRBJ1-3; the match to TRBD1 covers 7 bases. The CDR3 length is 15 residues. CDR1 and CDR2 from the germline V gene are SGHAT and FQNNGV. Unmatched junction bases numbered 4, after V lost 3 bases and J lost 2 bases. The CDR3 DNA, read in part, is TGTGCCAGCAGCTTTCCAGACAGGGCTGGAAACACC. This translates into CASSFPDRAGNT. The whole CDR3 protein is CASSFPDRAGNTIYF.

To note about this clone: At one end the junction does not follow the germline gene, possibly because of a read error. Read data end 3 residues before the CDR3 end; the end is taken from the germline J gene. The sample has other DNA sequences that encode this CDR3 too. The chain has TRBV12-5 and TRBJ1-3; TRBD1 matches at 7 bases. This CDR3 is 16 amino acids long. Germline V lookup: CDR1 LGHNT, CDR2 FRNRAP. CDR3 region: CASGLEGTASGNTIYF. Incomplete CDR3 DNA: TGTGCTAGTGGTTTGGAAGGGACAGCTTCTGGAAACACA.

Points on this clone: The read ends 3 residues shy of where the CDR3 ends; the end is completed using the germline J gene. The rearrangement uses TRBV23-1 and TRBJ2-3; TRBD1 might be the D (6 bases). TRBV23-1 is an ORF for which the function is uncertain. This CDR3 comprises 16 residues. The sequenced part of the CDR3 DNA is TGCGCCAGCAGTCACTCCGACGGGATGGAAGGACAGCCG. It specifies CASSHSDGMEGQP. The entire CDR3 protein is CASSHSDGMEGQPQYF.

A note on this clone: Coverage ceases 3 residues before the CDR3 finishes, and the germline J gene fills in the end. The rearrangement links TRBV12-5 to TRBJ2-2; the D gene is possibly TRBD1 (5 bases). The germline V gene encodes CDR1 LGHNT and CDR2 FRNRAP. With 0 bases removed from V and 3 bases from J, the gap between germline ends came to 14 bases. CDR3 size: 17 residues. The CDR3 loop is CASGLVPRAGHTGELFF. CDR3 DNA, as far as it was read: TGTGCTAGTGGTTTGGTACCCAGGGCTGGTCACACCGGGGAG.